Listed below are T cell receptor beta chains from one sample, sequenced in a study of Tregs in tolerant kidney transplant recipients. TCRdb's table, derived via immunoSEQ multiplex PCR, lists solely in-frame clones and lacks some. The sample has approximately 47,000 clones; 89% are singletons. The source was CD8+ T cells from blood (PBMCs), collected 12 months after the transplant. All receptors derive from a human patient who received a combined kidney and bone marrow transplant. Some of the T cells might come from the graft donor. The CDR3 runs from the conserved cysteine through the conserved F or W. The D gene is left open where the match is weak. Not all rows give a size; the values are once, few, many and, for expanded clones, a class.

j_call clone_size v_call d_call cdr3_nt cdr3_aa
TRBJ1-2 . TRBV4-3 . TGCGCCAGCAGCCAAGTTCCCCCAGGAAACCCCGTCGGCTACACCTTC CASSQVPPGNPVGYTF
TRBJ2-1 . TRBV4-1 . TGCGCCAGCAGCCAAGGGAGCGGATCTTACAATGAGCAGTTCTTC CASSQGSGSYNEQFF
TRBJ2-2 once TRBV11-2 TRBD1 TGTGCCAGCAGCTTAGATCGCTGGGGGACAGGGTACACCGGGGAGCTGTTTTTT CASSLDRWGTGYTGELFF
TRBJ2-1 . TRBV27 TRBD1 TGTGCCAGCAGTTTATCGACAGGGGAGCGCTACAATGAGCAGTTCTTC CASSLSTGERYNEQFF
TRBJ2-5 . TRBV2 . TGTGCCAGCAGAGTAAGCGGCGGGGCCCAAGAGACCCAGTACTTC CASRVSGGAQETQYF
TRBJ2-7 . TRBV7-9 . TGTGCCAGCAGCTTAGAGTCTTTACACAGCTACGAGCAGTACTTC CASSLESLHSYEQYF
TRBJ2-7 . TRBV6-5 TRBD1 TGTGCCAGCAGTTACACAGGGGGGTCCGACGAGCAGTACTTC CASSYTGGSDEQYF
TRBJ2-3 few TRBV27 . TGTGCCAGCAGTTTTTCGGATACGCAGTATTTT CASSFSDTQYF
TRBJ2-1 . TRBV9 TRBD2 TGTGCCAGCAGCGTAGGCGGGGGAGATTCCTACAATGAGCAGTTCTTC CASSVGGGDSYNEQFF
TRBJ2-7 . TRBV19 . TGTGCCAGTAAAATAACAGGCGGTTCCTACGAGCAGTACTTC CASKITGGSYEQYF
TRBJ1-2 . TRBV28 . TGTGCCAGCAGTTCCCCTCGGAGTGTGGAGGGGAGCTATGGCTACACCTTC CASSSPRSVEGSYGYTF
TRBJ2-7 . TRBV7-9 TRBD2 TGTGCCAGCAGCTTAGTTGGCGGGAGCTCCTACGAGCAGTACTTC CASSLVGGSSYEQYF
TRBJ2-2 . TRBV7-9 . TGTGCCAGCAGCTCCTCCAGCGCAAACACCGGGGAGCTGTTTTTT CASSSSSANTGELFF
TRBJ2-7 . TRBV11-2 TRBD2 TGTGCCAGCAGCTTCGGGACTAGCGTCTACGAGCAGTACTTC CASSFGTSVYEQYF
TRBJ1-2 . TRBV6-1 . TGTGCCAGCAGTGTAATGGACAGCGGAGGCTATGGCTACACCTTC CASSVMDSGGYGYTF
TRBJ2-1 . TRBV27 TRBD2 TGTGCCAGCAGTTTGACTAGCGGGGTTTACAATGAGCAGTTCTTC CASSLTSGVYNEQFF
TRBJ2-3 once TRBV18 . TGTGCCAGCTCACCCAGGCAGGGGAGCGCAGATACGCAGTATTTT CASSPRQGSADTQYF
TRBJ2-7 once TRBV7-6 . TGTGCCAGCAGCTTACGGGGGGCCATGTACGAGCAGTACTTC CASSLRGAMYEQYF
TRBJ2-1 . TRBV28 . TGTGCCAGCAGTTTATGGGCAGATCAAACCTACAATGAGCAGTTCTTC CASSLWADQTYNEQFF
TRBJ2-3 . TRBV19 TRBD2 TGTGCCTTACAACTACTAGCGGAATTTTCAGATACGCAGTATTTT CALQLLAEFSDTQYF
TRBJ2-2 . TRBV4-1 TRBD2 TGCGCCAGCAGCCGGCGGGGGGGGGACACCGGGGAGCTGTTTTTT CASSRRGGDTGELFF
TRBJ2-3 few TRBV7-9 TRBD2 TGTGCCAGCAGCCAAGTGATAGCGGGGGGACCGAATACGCAGTATTTT CASSQVIAGGPNTQYF
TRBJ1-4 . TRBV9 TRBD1 TGTGCCAGCAGCCCCGGACAGGGGCGGTATGAAAAACTGTTTTTT CASSPGQGRYEKLFF
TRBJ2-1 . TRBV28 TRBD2 TGTGCCAGCAGCCCCACTAGCGGGGGGAACCTTTACAATGAGCAGTTCTTC CASSPTSGGNLYNEQFF
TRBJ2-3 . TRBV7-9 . TGTGCCAGCAGCAATCCCCATTTACGCAGGGCAAATACGCAGTATTTT CASSNPHLRRANTQYF
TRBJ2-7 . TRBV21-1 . TGTGCCAGCAGCAAAGGCGGCGGGATTAGGACCTACGAGCAGTACTTC CASSKGGGIRTYEQYF
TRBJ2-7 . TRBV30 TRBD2 TGTGCCGCGGGGGATTACTACGAGCAGTACTTC CAAGDYYEQYF
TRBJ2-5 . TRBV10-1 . TGCCCACAGGAGGGGATAGGCATAGAGACCCAGTACTTC CPQEGIGIETQYF
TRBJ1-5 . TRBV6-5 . TGTGCCAGCAGCCCGGGACTGAGCAATCAGCCCCAGCATTTT CASSPGLSNQPQHF
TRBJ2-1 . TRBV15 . TGTGCCACCAGCATCGGGCGGGGAAATGAGCAGTTCTTC CATSIGRGNEQFF
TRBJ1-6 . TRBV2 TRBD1 TGTGCCAGCAGTGAAATCCACAGGGGAAATTCCCCCCTCCACTTT CASSEIHRGNSPLHF